This TCR beta chain was sequenced for a study of blood T cell repertoires in COVID-19. Overall study context: The United States, Italy and Spain supplied acute and convalescent COVID-19 samples. T cells, B-cell-depleted T cells, or PBMCs supplied cDNA or gDNA.

The CDR3 loop spans 16 amino acids. Germline assignment: CDR1 LGHNA and CDR2 YNFKEQ. The V and J ends lost 2 bases and 4 bases, in that order; junction bases with no gene match: 7. The table lists this clone with a few counts. In the study's own analysis: From reference gene primer amplification, estimates of nucleated cell counts were derived. TCRdb keeps only in-frame clones here, not all; method: immunoSEQ multiplex PCR. The V and J calls and clone size come from that table; D and trimming were worked out from the DNA. The sample carries 70,000 to 75,000 clones, 90% recorded once. The chain recombines TRBV4-2 with TRBJ2-3; 9 bases agree with TRBD2. The specimen sequenced was peripheral blood. This TCR was sampled from a young woman with acute or convalescent COVID-19. The CDR3 nucleotides read TGTGCCAGCAGCCAACGATTCAGCGGGGGGTCAGATACGCAGTATTTT. Its protein product is CASSQRFSGGSDTQYF.